This T cell receptor beta chain was captured by sequencing in a study of beta chain features in type 1 diabetes. Broader study findings: Naive, central memory and regulatory TCRB repertoires appeared more similar among patients than healthy donors.

Note on this clone: What it recognizes is unknown.

Expressed TCRB transcripts were sequenced after all isolated RNA was converted to cDNA. Only in-frame clones appear in the TCRdb table, and some are missing; sequencing was by immunoSEQ multiplex PCR. The top ten hold roughly 0.017% of the sample, which has 350,000 to 400,000 clones, about 16% seen once. Material: naive CD4+ T cells from blood. The receptor was isolated from a woman aged 18-29 years in good health.

As DNA, the CDR3 is TGTGCCAGCAGTTCGATAGGGACAGGGGATTCCGAGCAGTACTTC. Its protein is CASSSIGTGDSEQYF. The chain employs TRBV28 and TRBJ2-7; TRBD1 agrees at 10 bases. Germline CDR1 MDHEN, CDR2 SYDVKM. The V and J ends lost 4 bases and 6 bases, in that order; junction bases with no gene match: 9. The CDR3 contains 15 residues.